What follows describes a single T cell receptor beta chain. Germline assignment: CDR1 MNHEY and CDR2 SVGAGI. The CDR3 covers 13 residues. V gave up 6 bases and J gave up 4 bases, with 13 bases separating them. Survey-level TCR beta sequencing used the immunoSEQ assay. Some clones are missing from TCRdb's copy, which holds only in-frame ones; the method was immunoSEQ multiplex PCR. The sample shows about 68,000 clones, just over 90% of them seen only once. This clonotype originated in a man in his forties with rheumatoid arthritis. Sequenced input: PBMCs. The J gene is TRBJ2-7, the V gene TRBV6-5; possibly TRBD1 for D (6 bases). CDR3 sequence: CASSLDRKYEQYF. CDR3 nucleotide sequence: TGTGCCAGCAGCCTTGACAGGAAATACGAGCAGTACTTC.